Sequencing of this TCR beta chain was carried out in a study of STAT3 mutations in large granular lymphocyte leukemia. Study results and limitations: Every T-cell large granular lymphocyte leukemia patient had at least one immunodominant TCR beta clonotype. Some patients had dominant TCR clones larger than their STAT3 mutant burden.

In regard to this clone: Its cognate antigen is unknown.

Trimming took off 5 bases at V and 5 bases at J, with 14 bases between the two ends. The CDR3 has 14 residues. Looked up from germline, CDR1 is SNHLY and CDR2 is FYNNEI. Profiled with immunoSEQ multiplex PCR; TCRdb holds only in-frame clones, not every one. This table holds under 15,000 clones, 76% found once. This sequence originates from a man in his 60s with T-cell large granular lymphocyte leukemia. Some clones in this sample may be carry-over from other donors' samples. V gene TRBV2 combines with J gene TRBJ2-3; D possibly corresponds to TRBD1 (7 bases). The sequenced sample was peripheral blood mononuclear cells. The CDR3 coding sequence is TGTGCCAGCAGTCGGCAGGGGGGAGGAGATACGCAGTATTTT. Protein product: CASSRQGGGDTQYF.